This T cell receptor beta chain was obtained from a study of blood T cell repertoires in COVID-19. Study context: The United States, Italy and Spain provided the acute and convalescent COVID-19 samples.

Here immunoSEQ multiplex PCR was the method, and the copy in TCRdb shows in-frame clones only, minus some. The top ten hold 3% of the sample, which has 360,000 or so clones, about 90% seen once. The CDR3 runs 14 residues. In germline, CDR1 is MNHNS, CDR2 SASEGT. Trimming left V 0 bases short and J 8 bases short, with 13 bases between. Sequencing was performed on PBMCs or T cells enriched from blood (not recorded which). The sequence came from a woman in her 30s who had recovered from COVID-19. V gene TRBV6-1 combines with J gene TRBJ1-2; D is undetermined. CDR3 nucleotides: TGTGCCAGCAGTGAAGCGAGGTATTCTAGGGGCTACACCTTC. Translation gives CASSEARYSRGYTF.